These 5 T cell receptor beta chains originate from one sample sequenced in a study of regulatory T cells in long-lasting Graves disease. Time point: newly diagnosed GD, antithyroid drugs for less than 3 months. The authors made the TCR library using RNA they extracted from PBMCs. Investigators prepared the TCR beta libraries by applying iRepertoire HTBI primers and Arm-PCR of CDR3 regions. TCRdb redid the calling of the multiplex PCR reads with MiXCR, one entry per CDR3 protein. The sample comprises 350,000 to 550,000 distinct CDR3 sequences, about a sixth of which are singletons, and 23% rests with the top ten. These data are also associated with another study on T cells in Graves' hyperthyroidism and ophthalmopathy.

The sample in question was peripheral blood mononuclear cells (PBMCs), obtained at new diagnosis, from a patient treated with antithyroid drugs. These receptor sequences come from a young woman with Graves disease.

This clonotype showed up many times. The V gene is TRBV7-2, the J gene TRBJ2-1, with TRBD2 identical over 9 bases. J gave up 8 bases and V 1 base, and 9 bases lay outside the gene matches. This CDR3 spans 16 amino acids. The germline V gene encodes CDR1 SGHTA and CDR2 FQGNSA. The DNA of the CDR3 is TGTGCCAGCAGCTTAGTTGGGCGGGAGGGCAGGCATGAGCAGTTCTTC. Its translation: CASSLVGREGRHEQFF.

The V call is TRBV5-1, the J call TRBJ2-1, with 9 bases identical to TRBD2. The CDR3 is 16 amino acids. J gave up 8 bases and V 0 bases, and 9 bases lay outside the gene matches. The V gene's germline CDR1 is SGHRS and CDR2 YFSETQ. CDR3 coding DNA: TGCGCCAGCAGCTTGGCCGAAGGACTAGCGAGCTATGAGCAGTTCTTC. Encoded protein: CASSLAEGLASYEQFF.

This clonotype has at least ten counts. The gene calls are TRBV28 and TRBJ2-1; 7 nucleotides line up with TRBD2. The CDR3 has 14 residues. The germline CDR1 and CDR2 sequences are MDHEN and SYDVKM. J gave up 6 bases and V 3 bases, and 5 bases lay outside the gene matches. The CDR3 loop is CASSFPAGPNEQFF. CDR3 DNA sequence: TGTGCCAGCAGTTTCCCAGCGGGACCCAATGAGCAGTTCTTC.

Many counts were recorded for this clonotype. This chain links TRBV11-2 with TRBJ2-3; D is uncertain. V gave up 2 bases and J gave up 5 bases, with 8 bases separating them. In germline, CDR1 is SGHAT, CDR2 FQNNGV. This CDR3 has 13 residues. CDR3 loop: CASSLSRLDTQYF. In DNA form, the CDR3 reads TGTGCCAGCAGCTTAAGTAGGTTAGATACGCAGTATTTT.

The J gene is TRBJ2-1, the V gene TRBV12-3 or TRBV12-4, with unresolved D. The CDR3 sequence is 11 residues long. V was pared by 6 bases and J by 5 bases, with 5 bases between. CDR3 DNA sequence: TGTGCCAGCAGATACAACAATGAGCAGTTCTTC. It yields the protein CASRYNNEQFF.